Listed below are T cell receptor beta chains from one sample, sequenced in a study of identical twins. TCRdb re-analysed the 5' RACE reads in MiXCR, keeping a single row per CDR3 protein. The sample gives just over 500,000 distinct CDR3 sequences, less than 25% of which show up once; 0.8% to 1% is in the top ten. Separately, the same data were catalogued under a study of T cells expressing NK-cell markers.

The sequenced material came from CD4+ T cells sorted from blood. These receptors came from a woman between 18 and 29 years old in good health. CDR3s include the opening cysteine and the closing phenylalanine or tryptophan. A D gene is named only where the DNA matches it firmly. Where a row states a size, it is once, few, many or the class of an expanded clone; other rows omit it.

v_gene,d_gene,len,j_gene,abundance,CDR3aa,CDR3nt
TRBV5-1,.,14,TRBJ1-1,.,CASSLIQGGTEAFF,TGCGCCAGCAGCTTAATACAGGGCGGCACTGAAGCTTTCTTT
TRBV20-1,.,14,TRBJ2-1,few,CSARGGLRGGEQFF,TGCAGTGCTAGAGGAGGACTAAGGGGGGGTGAGCAGTTCTTC
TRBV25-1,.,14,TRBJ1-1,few,CASRMSGQNTEAFF,TGTGCCAGCAGAATGTCGGGACAGAACACTGAAGCTTTCTTT
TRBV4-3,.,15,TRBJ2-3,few,CASSQEGRSTDTQYF,TGCGCCAGCAGCCAAGAGGGTAGGAGCACAGATACGCAGTATTTT
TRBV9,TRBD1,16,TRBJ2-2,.,CASSVAGDRGSGELFF,TGTGCCAGCAGCGTCGCCGGTGACAGGGGTTCCGGGGAGCTGTTTTTT
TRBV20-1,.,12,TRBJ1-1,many,CSVSRVHTEAFF,TGCAGTGTCAGCAGGGTTCACACTGAAGCTTTCTTT
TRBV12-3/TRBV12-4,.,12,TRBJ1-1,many,CASSSQGTTAFF,TGTGCCAGCAGTTCCCAAGGGACTACTGCTTTCTTT
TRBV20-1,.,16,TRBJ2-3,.,CSGVDSPEEYTDTQYF,TGCAGTGGCGTGGACTCACCCGAAGAATACACAGATACGCAGTATTTT
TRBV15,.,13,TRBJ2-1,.,CATGIGSRNEQFF,TGTGCCACCGGAATAGGGTCACGAAATGAGCAGTTCTTC
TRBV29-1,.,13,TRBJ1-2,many,CSARGGWAYGYTF,TGCAGCGCGAGGGGGGGATGGGCCTATGGCTACACCTTC
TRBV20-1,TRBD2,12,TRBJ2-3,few,CSVNRRGDTQYF,TGCAGTGTCAACCGGCGGGGGGATACGCAGTATTTT
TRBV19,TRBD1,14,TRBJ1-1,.,CASSIIDRDTEAFF,TGTGCCAGTAGTATAATCGACAGGGACACTGAAGCTTTCTTT
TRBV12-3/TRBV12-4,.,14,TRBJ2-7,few,CASSLRGASHEQYF,TGTGCCAGCAGTCTGCGAGGGGCCTCCCACGAGCAGTACTTC
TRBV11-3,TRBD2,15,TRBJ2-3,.,CASRPSGGASDTQYF,TGTGCCAGCAGACCTAGCGGGGGGGCGTCAGATACGCAGTATTTT
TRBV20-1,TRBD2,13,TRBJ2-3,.,CSAPVLAADTQYF,TGCAGTGCTCCCGTTCTAGCGGCAGATACGCAGTATTTT
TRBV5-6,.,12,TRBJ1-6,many,CASSLKNSPLHF,TGTGCCAGCAGCTTGAAGAATTCACCCCTCCACTTT
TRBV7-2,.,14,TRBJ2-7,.,CASSPWPGDYEQYF,TGTGCCAGCAGCCCCTGGCCCGGAGACTACGAGCAGTACTTC
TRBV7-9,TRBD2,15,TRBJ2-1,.,CASNPLAGAYNEQFF,TGTGCCAGCAATCCACTAGCGGGAGCTTACAATGAGCAGTTCTTC
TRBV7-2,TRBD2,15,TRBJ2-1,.,CASTIGGTRYNEQFF,TGTGCCAGCACCATCGGGGGGACCCGCTACAATGAGCAGTTCTTC
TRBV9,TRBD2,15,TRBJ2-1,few,CASSVRASGSYEQFF,TGTGCCAGCAGCGTACGAGCTAGCGGGAGTTATGAGCAGTTCTTC
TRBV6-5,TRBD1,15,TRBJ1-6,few,CASSYLGTGNSPLHF,TGTGCCAGCAGTTACCTCGGGACAGGAAATTCACCCCTCCACTTT
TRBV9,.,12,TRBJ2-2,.,CASSVVEGELFF,TGTGCCAGCAGCGTGGTCGAAGGGGAGCTGTTTTTT
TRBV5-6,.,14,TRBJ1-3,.,CASSLGALGNTIYF,TGTGCCAGCAGCTTGGGGGCCCTGGGGAACACCATATATTTT
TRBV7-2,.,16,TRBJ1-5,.,CASSLRRREGNQPQHF,TGTGCCAGCAGCTTAAGGCGGAGGGAGGGTAATCAGCCCCAGCATTTT
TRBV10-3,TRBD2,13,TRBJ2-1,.,CAAQVAGANEQFF,TGTGCCGCCCAAGTAGCGGGAGCGAATGAGCAGTTCTTC
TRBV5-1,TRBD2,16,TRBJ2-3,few,CASSRGTSGNTDTQYF,TGCGCCAGCAGCAGGGGGACTAGCGGAAACACAGATACGCAGTATTTT
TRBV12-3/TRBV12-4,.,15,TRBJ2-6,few,CASSIQGPGANVLTF,TGTGCCAGCAGCATACAGGGCCCCGGGGCCAACGTCCTGACTTTC
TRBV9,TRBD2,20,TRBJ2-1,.,CASSARLAGGPRSSYNEQFF,TGTGCCAGCAGCGCCCGACTAGCGGGAGGCCCGAGGAGCTCCTACAATGAGCAGTTCTTC
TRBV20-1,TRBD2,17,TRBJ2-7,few,CSARVAGTSGRTHEQYF,TGCAGTGCTAGAGTAGCCGGGACTAGCGGGAGAACCCACGAGCAGTACTTC
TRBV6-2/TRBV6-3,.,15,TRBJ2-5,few,CASSYGQTSGETQYF,TGTGCCAGCAGTTACGGACAAACCTCGGGGGAGACCCAGTACTTC
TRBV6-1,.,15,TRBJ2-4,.,CASSPGGVAKNIQYF,TGTGCCAGCAGCCCGGGCGGGGTAGCCAAAAACATTCAGTACTTC
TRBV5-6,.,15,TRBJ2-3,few,CASSLDGTRTDTQYF,TGTGCCAGCAGCTTGGACGGAACACGCACAGATACGCAGTATTTT
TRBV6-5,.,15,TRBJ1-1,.,CASSYSRVVATEAFF,TGTGCCAGCAGTTACTCGAGGGTCGTGGCCACTGAAGCTTTCTTT
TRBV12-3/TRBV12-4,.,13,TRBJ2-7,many,CASGSRGSYEQYF,TGTGCCAGCGGATCTCGAGGCTCCTACGAGCAGTACTTC
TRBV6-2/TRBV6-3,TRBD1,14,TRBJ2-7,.,CASSPLDRPYEQYF,TGTGCCAGCAGCCCGCTGGACAGGCCCTACGAGCAGTACTTC
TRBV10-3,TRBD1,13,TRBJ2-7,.,CAISGQGAYEQYF,TGTGCCATCAGCGGACAGGGGGCGTACGAGCAGTACTTC
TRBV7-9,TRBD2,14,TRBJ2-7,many,CASTGTSVTYEQYF,TGTGCCAGCACGGGGACTAGCGTAACCTACGAGCAGTACTTC
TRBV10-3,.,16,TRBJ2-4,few,CAISGTDIGAKNIQYF,TGTGCCATCAGTGGGACAGATATTGGGGCCAAAAACATTCAGTACTTC
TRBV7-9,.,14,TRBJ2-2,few,CASSSDLIGGELFF,TGTGCCAGCAGCTCAGATCTTATCGGCGGGGAGCTGTTTTTT
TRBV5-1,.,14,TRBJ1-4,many,CASSFGSTNEKLFF,TGCGCCAGCAGCTTCGGGTCAACTAATGAAAAACTGTTTTTT
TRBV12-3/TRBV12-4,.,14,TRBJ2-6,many,CASSDRSGANVLTF,TGTGCCAGCAGCGACCGATCTGGGGCCAACGTCCTGACTTTC
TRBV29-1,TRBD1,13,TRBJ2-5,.,CSVEEDRDETQYF,TGCAGCGTTGAGGAGGACAGGGACGAGACCCAGTACTTC
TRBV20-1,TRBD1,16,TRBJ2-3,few,CSAPQDRGPSTDTQYF,TGCAGTGCTCCACAGGACAGGGGGCCTAGCACAGATACGCAGTATTTT
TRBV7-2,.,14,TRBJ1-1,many,CASSYITGYTEAFF,TGTGCCAGCAGCTATATAACAGGCTACACTGAAGCTTTCTTT
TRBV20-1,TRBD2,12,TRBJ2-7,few,CSATSGRNEQYF,TGCAGTGCAACTAGCGGGAGGAACGAGCAGTACTTC
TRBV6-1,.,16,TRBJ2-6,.,CASSQDRNSGANVLTF,TGTGCCAGCAGCCAAGACAGAAACTCTGGGGCCAACGTCCTGACTTTC
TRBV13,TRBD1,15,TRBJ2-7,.,CASSPEWGQDYEQYF,TGTGCCAGCAGCCCCGAATGGGGACAGGACTACGAGCAGTACTTC
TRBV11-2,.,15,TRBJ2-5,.,CASSFGHVAAETQYF,TGTGCCAGCAGCTTTGGACACGTCGCCGCAGAGACCCAGTACTTC
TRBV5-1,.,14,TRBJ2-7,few,CASSIPSVSYEQYF,TGCGCCAGCAGTATCCCTAGCGTTTCCTACGAGCAGTACTTC
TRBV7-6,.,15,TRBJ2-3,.,CASSFTGEGTDTQYF,TGTGCCAGCAGCTTCACGGGGGAGGGCACAGATACGCAGTATTTT
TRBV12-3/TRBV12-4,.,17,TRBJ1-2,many,CASSSHPGPGSWSGYTF,TGTGCCAGCAGTTCCCACCCGGGACCGGGGTCCTGGAGTGGCTACACCTTC
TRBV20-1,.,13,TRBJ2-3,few,CSGESGATDTQYF,TGCAGTGGGGAATCGGGGGCAACAGATACGCAGTATTTT
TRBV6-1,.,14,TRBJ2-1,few,CASSVMISYNEQFF,TGTGCCAGCAGTGTTATGATCTCCTACAATGAGCAGTTCTTC
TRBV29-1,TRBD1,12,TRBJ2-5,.,CSVEKGAETQYF,TGCAGCGTTGAAAAGGGGGCAGAGACCCAGTACTTC
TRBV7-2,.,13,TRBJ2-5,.,CASSLVFGETQYF,TGTGCCAGCAGCTTAGTGTTCGGGGAGACCCAGTACTTC
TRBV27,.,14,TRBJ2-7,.,CASSFRRENYEQYF,TGTGCCAGCAGTTTCCGACGGGAGAACTACGAGCAGTACTTC
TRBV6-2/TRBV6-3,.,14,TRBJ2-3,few,CASGRGVSTDTQYF,TGTGCCAGCGGACGGGGCGTTAGCACAGATACGCAGTATTTT
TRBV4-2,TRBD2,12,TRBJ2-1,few,CASSQVPGGRFF,TGTGCCAGCAGCCAAGTCCCGGGGGGACGGTTCTTC